The 26 T cell receptor beta chains given below trace back to one sample, sequenced in a study of blood T cell repertoires in COVID-19. Only in-frame clones appear in the TCRdb table, and some are missing; sequencing was by immunoSEQ multiplex PCR. Of over 30,000 clones in the sample, about four fifths were seen once. Sequencing input: peripheral blood. The receptors were gathered from a man over 45 with acute or convalescent COVID-19.

This clone was picked up a small number of times. Additional DNA sequences in this sample encode the identical CDR3. The rearrangement joins TRBV6-4 to TRBJ2-1, with D perhaps matching TRBD2 (6 bases). The V end lost 0 bases, the J end lost 0 bases, and 6 bases lay between the germline ends. The CDR3 is 15 residues long. Per the germline V gene, CDR1 is MRHNA and CDR2 is SNTAGT. The CDR3 region is CASSDSSGSYNEQFF. CDR3 nucleotide sequence: TGTGCCAGCAGTGACTCTAGCGGCTCCTACAATGAGCAGTTCTTC.

The J gene is TRBJ2-5, the V gene TRBV11-1; possibly TRBD2 for D (6 bases). V was clipped by 8 bases and J by 1 base, with 11 bases between them. Germline loops: CDR1 SGHAT, CDR2 FQDESV (reference sequence). The CDR3 runs 13 residues. In nucleotides, the CDR3 is TGTGCCAGCCGGGACTTCTCCCAAGAGACCCAGTACTTC. Translation: CASRDFSQETQYF.

The chain has TRBV24-1 and TRBJ2-1, with 11 bases identical to TRBD2. The germline V gene has CDR1 KGHDR and CDR2 SFDVKD. With 3 bases clipped from V and 9 bases from J, the junction kept 12 bases outside the gene matches. The length of the CDR3 is 17 residues. The CDR3 nucleotides are TGTGCCACCAGTGATAGGGTAGCGGGAGGGCCGAAACGTGAGCAGTTCTTC. Translated: CATSDRVAGGPKREQFF.

This clone was found a few times. The rearrangement uses TRBV7-9 and TRBJ1-4; a possible D gene is TRBD1 (5 bases). Germline CDR1 and CDR2: SEHNR and FQNEAQ (reference sequence). The CDR3 is 15 amino acids. V was cut by 1 base and J by 6 bases, with 12 bases left in between. CDR3 region: CASSLVLGEDEKLFF. In nucleotides, the CDR3 is TGTGCCAGCAGCTTAGTACTGGGGGAGGATGAAAAACTGTTTTTT.

This chain connects TRBV7-9 to TRBJ2-3; D call uncertain. Trimming stripped 1 base from V and 3 bases from J, with 14 bases between. The germline V gene encodes CDR1 SEHNR and CDR2 FQNEAQ (reference sequence). The CDR3 runs 16 residues. The CDR3 DNA sequence: TGTGCCAGCAGCTTAGTCGAAGCATTTAATACAGATACGCAGTATTTT. It translates to CASSLVEAFNTDTQYF.

This chain joins TRBV5-4 and TRBJ2-5, with D possibly matching TRBD2 (6 bases). V dropped 5 bases and J dropped 1 base, with 15 bases sitting between them. CDR3 length equals 15 residues. CDR1 and CDR2 (germline): SGHNT, YYREEE (reference sequence). CDR3 residues: CASSLPGVAQETQYF. The DNA for the CDR3 is TGTGCCAGCAGTCTCCCGGGGGTCGCCCAAGAGACCCAGTACTTC.

The table lists this clone with a count of one. The V call is TRBV5-4, the J call TRBJ2-5; D is ambiguous. This CDR3 region has 14 residues. The V gene's germline CDR1 is SGHNT and CDR2 YYREEE (reference sequence). V was clipped by 4 bases and J by 1 base, with 11 bases between them. Here the CDR3 reads CASSHLDGQETQYF. Here the CDR3 DNA reads TGTGCCAGCAGCCACCTAGACGGCCAAGAGACCCAGTACTTC.

This chain uses TRBV5-1 with TRBJ2-1; 9 nucleotides agree with TRBD2. CDR3 size: 16 residues. CDR1 is SGHRS, CDR2 YFSETQ, per germline. V was clipped by 4 bases and J by 3 bases; unmatched bases: 8. The CDR3 bases are TGCGCCAGCAGCCCGGAAGCGGGAGGCCTCTACAATGAGCAGTTCTTC. This gives the protein CASSPEAGGLYNEQFF.

CDR3 sequence: CASSDGGVGNTEAFF. In DNA, the CDR3 is TGTGCCAGCAGTGACGGTGGAGTCGGGAACACTGAAGCTTTCTTT. The V gene is TRBV6-1, the J gene TRBJ1-1; unclear D gene. The germline V gene has CDR1 MNHNS and CDR2 SASEGT. With 3 bases removed from V and 1 base from J, the gap between germline ends came to 12 bases. CDR3 length equals 15 residues.

This clone was observed a handful of times. The chain joins TRBV5-1 to TRBJ2-2; 7 bases line up with TRBD2. The trim removed 0 bases at V and 5 bases at J, leaving 10 bases unmatched. This CDR3 comprises 17 residues. From germline, CDR1 is SGHRS and CDR2 YFSETQ. In DNA form, the CDR3 reads TGCGCCAGCAGCTTGGTTTCCGGACTGGGAGGGACCGGGGAGCTGTTTTTT. Amino acids: CASSLVSGLGGTGELFF.

This clone was detected only once. The chain employs TRBV27 and TRBJ1-6; tentatively, D is TRBD1 (6 bases). The germline CDR1 and CDR2 sequences are MNHEY and SMNVEV (reference sequence). This CDR3 contains 15 residues. Trimming shortened V by 3 bases and J by 9 bases, and 15 bases separated the two germline ends. In DNA, the CDR3 is TGTGCCAGCAGTTTGGGGGCAGGGGACACTTCACCCCTCCACTTT. It encodes CASSLGAGDTSPLHF.

This rearrangement joins TRBV6-1 to TRBJ2-3; 9 nucleotides line up with TRBD2. The germline gives CDR1 MNHNS, CDR2 SASEGT. The CDR3 is 17 amino acids. The junction had 12 bases not matched to a gene; V was cut back by 2 bases and J by 6 bases. The CDR3 here is CASSENSGSPVHDTQYF. For the CDR3, the DNA is TGTGCCAGCAGTGAAAATAGCGGGAGTCCCGTTCACGATACGCAGTATTTT.

This clone occurred a few times. The gene calls are TRBV11-2 and TRBJ2-1; 7 positions match TRBD1. Germline V lookup: CDR1 SGHAT, CDR2 FQNNGV. This CDR3 region has 14 residues. V shed 3 bases, J shed 4 bases, and the junction held 3 bases outside the gene matches. Written as DNA, the CDR3 is TGTGCCAGCAGCTTTACAGGGGTATACAATGAGCAGTTCTTC. Residues: CASSFTGVYNEQFF.

This clone counts as medium-sized. The CDR3 region has the DNA TGCGCCAGCAGCTTGGGAGGGAAGACTGGAAACACCATATATTTT. This encodes CASSLGGKTGNTIYF. V is TRBV5-1 and J is TRBJ1-3; the D is unclear. Looked up from germline, CDR1 is SGHRS and CDR2 is YFSETQ. Trimming cost V 0 bases and J 2 bases, with 9 bases left between them. The CDR3 runs 15 residues.

The chain recombines TRBV28 with TRBJ2-7; 7 bases fit TRBD2. CDR3 length: 14 residues. Germline V gene sequence: CDR1 MDHEN, CDR2 SYDVKM. V was clipped by 7 bases and J by 4 bases; unmatched bases: 10. The CDR3 nucleotides are TGTGCCAGCAAAGGGAAGGCGGGAGTGTACGAGCAGTACTTC. This gives the protein CASKGKAGVYEQYF.

The rearrangement uses TRBV7-3 and TRBJ2-7, with 10 bases matching TRBD2. The CDR3 has 19 amino acids. Germline CDR1 SGHTA, CDR2 FQGTGA. V was pared by 7 bases and J by 0 bases, with 18 bases of the junction left unmatched. CDR3: CASTLPLAGASENSYEQYF. Here the CDR3 DNA reads TGTGCCAGCACCCTGCCCCTAGCGGGAGCTAGCGAGAACTCCTACGAGCAGTACTTC.

The chain is built from TRBV3-1 (or the pseudogene TRBV3-2) and TRBJ2-2; 8 bases line up with TRBD2. CDR3 length equals 16 residues. In germline, CDR1 is LGHDT, CDR2 YNNKEL (reference sequence). The ends lost 1 base at V and 3 bases at J; junction bases unmatched: 4. CDR3 in DNA: TGTGCCAGCAGCCAAGGGGGAGCGGGAGACACCGGGGAGCTGTTTTTT. Translation gives CASSQGGAGDTGELFF.

This clone turned up a few times. The chain carries TRBV2 and TRBJ1-3, with D possibly matching TRBD1 (6 bases). Looked up from germline, CDR1 is SNHLY and CDR2 is FYNNEI. V was shortened by 6 bases and J by 4 bases, with 28 bases between the two germline ends. The CDR3 contains 19 residues. The CDR3 DNA reads as TGTGCCAGCAGCGATTTGGGCCTGAGAAGGGACATAACCGGAAACACCATATATTTT. Residues: CASSDLGLRRDITGNTIYF. Full variable domain (remainder filled in from reference TRBV2 and TRBJ1-3): EPEVTQTPSHQVTQMGQEVILRCVPISNHLYFYWYRQILGQKVEFLVSFYNNEISEKSEIFDDQFSVERPDGSNFTLKIRSTKLEDSAMYFCASSDLGLRRDITGNTIYFGEGSWLTVV.

The V gene is TRBV7-2, the J gene TRBJ1-1; 7 bases agree with TRBD1. This CDR3 spans 14 amino acids. From germline, CDR1 is SGHTA and CDR2 FQGNSA. V dropped 5 bases and J dropped 4; count of bases not matched to a gene: 7. The CDR3 bases are TGTGCCAGCAGCAGCCGGGACAGAGCCACTGAAGCTTTCTTT. It codes for CASSSRDRATEAFF.

V usage is TRBV4-1 and J usage is TRBJ1-2; D may be TRBD1 (6 bases). V dropped 1 base and J dropped 8 bases, with 14 bases sitting between them. Germline V gene data show CDR1 as MGHRA and CDR2 as YSYEKL. This CDR3 contains 14 residues. The CDR3 is CASSQGEGGAGYTF. In DNA form, the CDR3 reads TGCGCCAGCAGCCAAGGGGAGGGGGGCGCGGGCTACACCTTC.

This chain joins TRBV10-2 and TRBJ1-1; D unclear. V gave up 8 bases and J gave up 1 base, with 11 bases separating them. The CDR3 loop spans 13 amino acids. CDR1 and CDR2 (germline): WSHSY, SAAADI. For the CDR3, the DNA is TGCGCCAGCTCCCTTCGGGGGAACACTGAAGCTTTCTTT. It is translated as CASSLRGNTEAFF.

V usage is TRBV3-1 (or the pseudogene TRBV3-2) and J usage is TRBJ2-2, with D maybe TRBD1 (5 bases). The CDR3 is made up of 15 amino acids. V was pared by 2 bases and J by 4 bases, with 11 bases between. The germline gives CDR1 LGHDT, CDR2 YNNKEL (reference sequence). The CDR3 region is CASSQRIGVTGELFF. The CDR3 DNA is TGTGCCAGCAGCCAAAGGATAGGGGTCACCGGGGAGCTGTTTTTT.

This chain uses TRBV18 with TRBJ2-1, with 8 bases lining up with TRBD1. CDR1 KGHSH and CDR2 LQKENI come from the germline V gene. CDR3 size: 20 residues. V shed 3 bases and J 7 bases; nucleotides not matched to a gene: 23. The CDR3 nucleotides read TGTGCCAGCTCACCGTCCCGGGACAGGAACAAGCGCGCTTCGAGGAATGAGCAGTTCTTC. This codes for CASSPSRDRNKRASRNEQFF.

V usage is TRBV6-5 and J usage is TRBJ1-6, with D hard to call. CDR3 size: 14 residues. With 6 bases removed from V and 6 bases from J, the gap between germline ends came to 12 bases. Germline CDR1 reads MNHEY; CDR2 reads SVGAGI. The CDR3 DNA sequence: TGTGCCAGCAGGTATACCAGTACTAATTCACCCCTCCACTTT. Translated: CASRYTSTNSPLHF.

Notes on this clone: At the DNA level, this CDR3 is encoded by other sequences in the same sample as well. The chain links TRBV18 to TRBJ1-1; D unresolved. CDR1 is KGHSH, CDR2 LQKENI, per germline. V lost 3 bases and J 1 base, leaving 6 bases between the germline ends. CDR3 length equals 13 residues. CDR3 DNA sequence: TGTGCCAGCTCACCGAATAGGAACACTGAAGCTTTCTTT. This gives the protein CASSPNRNTEAFF.

This sequence joins TRBV15 and TRBJ1-1; no reliable D call. The CDR3 loop spans 13 amino acids. Germline lookup yields CDR1 LNHNV and CDR2 YYDKDF (reference sequence). The V and J ends lost 5 bases and 2 bases respectively, with 9 bases between them. The CDR3 nucleotides read TGTGCCACCAGCCACGCGGTTAACACTGAAGCTTTCTTT. It codes for CATSHAVNTEAFF.